This is a list of T cell receptor beta chains from one sample in a study of PD-1 blockade in classical Hodgkin lymphoma. Using immunoSEQ multiplex PCR, the repertoire was profiled, and TCRdb retains in-frame clones only, with some absent. The profile shows 20,000 to 25,000 clones, 75% to 90% of them singletons. The sequencing sample was made of CD4+ T cells from blood. The receptors were sampled from a human donor with classical Hodgkin lymphoma. The CDR3 runs from the conserved cysteine through the conserved F or W. The order of the fields is V gene, CDR3 protein.

TRBV7-2,CASSLAGRLLSGNTIYF
TRBV5-5,CASSHPGQGTYEQYF
TRBV11-3,CASSRRGDSEEAFF
TRBV5-4,CASSRRDYSYEQYF
TRBV4-3,CASSREQGPYTQYF
TRBV7-2,CASSLGSGKTYEQYF
TRBV7-8,CASSPGYNEQFF
TRBV7-9,CASSSGTGVNQPQHF
TRBV7-8,CASSIWTGATNYGYTF
TRBV30,CAWSVLRTNNEQFF
TRBV28,CASLSDTATYEQYF
TRBV6-5,CASSYSADSLPYEQYF
TRBV15,CATSRDLRAEAFF
TRBV11-3,CASRQRTSEAFF
TRBV10-3,CAISKPTGGGDGYTF
TRBV6-1,CASQRMSSYEQYF
TRBV29-1,CSAQLIGGAEQFF
TRBV7-8,CASSSGRFTFPTNEQFF
TRBV7-2,CASSLRNRYNQPQHF
TRBV6-6,CASAMNRQSTIYF
TRBV30,CAWRQVSGNTIYF
TRBV9,CASSVVRGQDTEAFF
TRBV30,CAWSDEQYF
TRBV2,CASLTGRVDYGYTF
TRBV28,CASSRDRGWYTEAFF
TRBV5-1,CASGGMSYEQYF
TRBV19,CASSSLGGELFF
TRBV7-9,CASSPGTYYGYTF
TRBV6-6,CASRRQGNNQPQHF
TRBV27,CASSIFPARETQYF
TRBV15,CATSRDLAGGQPEQFF
TRBV19,CASSMGGGQPDTQYF
TRBV12-5,CASGLPPGRRNEQFF
TRBV30,CAWSGGANSPLHF
TRBV28,CASLNLAGRSDTQYF
TRBV29-1,CSVGRHPYEQYF
TRBV6-6,CASLRGTATNEKLFF
TRBV7-3,CASGRGAGETQYF
TRBV6-6,CASSDLGLTSNEQFF
TRBV5-6,CASSLEGTSGNTIYF
TRBV4-2,CASSQEIGDRGLRDEQYF
TRBV10-2,CASSESGGSKKLFF
TRBV27,CASKGGTTQQETQYF
TRBV27,CASSLGTMVVGADTQYF
TRBV10-3,CAISYTTGMGELFF
TRBV28,CASSLLNRNTEAFF
TRBV6-1,CASSDGFWGRGYTF
TRBV7-2,CASSPGQGYGYTF
TRBV4-1,CASSQPRELYGYTF
TRBV2,CASSELDGGNEQFF
TRBV28,CASDQGQYTEAFF